This T cell receptor beta chain was observed in a study of blood T cell repertoires in COVID-19. Germline V gene data show CDR1 as SGDLS and CDR2 as YYNGEE. CDR3 length: 13 amino acids. Trimming took 0 bases from V and 5 from J, leaving 6 bases between them. Sequencing was performed with immunoSEQ multiplex PCR; in TCRdb, only in-frame clones are kept and a portion is missing. The sample includes 180,000 or so clones, roughly 79% seen only once; the top ten take about 10%. This clonotype originated in a woman between 35 and 50 years old with COVID-19, enrolled during active disease. This chain joins TRBV9 and TRBJ2-1; the D is unclear. The specimen sequenced was peripheral blood. CDR3 nucleotides: TGTGCCAGCAGCGTAGGGCTTCACAATGAGCAGTTCTTC. Amino acids: CASSVGLHNEQFF.